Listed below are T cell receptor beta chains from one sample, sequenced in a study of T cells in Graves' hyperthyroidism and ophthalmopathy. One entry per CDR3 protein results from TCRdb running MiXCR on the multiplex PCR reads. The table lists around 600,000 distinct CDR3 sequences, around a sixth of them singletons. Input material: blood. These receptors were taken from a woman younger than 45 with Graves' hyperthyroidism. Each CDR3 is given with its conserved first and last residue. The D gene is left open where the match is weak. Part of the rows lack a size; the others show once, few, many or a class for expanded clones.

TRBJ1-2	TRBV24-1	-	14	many	TGTGCCACCAGTGATTTGAACGTGAACTATGGCTACACCTTC	CATSDLNVNYGYTF
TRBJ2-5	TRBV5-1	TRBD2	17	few	TGTGCCAGCAGCGGGGGACTTGACCGGAGATCTGAAGAGACCCAGTACTTC	CASSGGLDRRSEETQYF
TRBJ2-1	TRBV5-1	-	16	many	TGCGCCAGCAGCTTGGCCGACAGGAGCTCCTACAATGAGCAGTTCTTC	CASSLADRSSYNEQFF
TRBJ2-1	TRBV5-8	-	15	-	TGTGCCAGCAGCCGACGTTTGTTAAACTCAAATGAGCAGTTCTTC	CASSRRLLNSNEQFF
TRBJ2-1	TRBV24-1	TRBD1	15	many	TGTGCCACCAGTGACGCATGGGACAGGGGCAATGAGCAGTTCTTC	CATSDAWDRGNEQFF
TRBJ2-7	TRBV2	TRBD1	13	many	TGTGCCGGTCGAGGGACAGGGGTCCACGAGCAGTACTTC	CAGRGTGVHEQYF
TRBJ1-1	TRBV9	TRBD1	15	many	TGTGCCAGCAGCGTAGGTAACAGGGGGTTAACTGAAGCTTTCTTT	CASSVGNRGLTEAFF
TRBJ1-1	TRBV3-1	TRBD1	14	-	TGTGCCAGCACTATCAGGGGGCGATCTTGGGAAGCTTTCTTT	CASTIRGRSWEAFF
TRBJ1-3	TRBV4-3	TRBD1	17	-	TGCGCCAGCAGCCAAGGACCGGGACAGGGGAGAGGAAACACCATATATTTT	CASSQGPGQGRGNTIYF
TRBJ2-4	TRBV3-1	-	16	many	TGTGCCAGCAGCCACCAAGGGGGTAACTTAGTGAACATTCAGTACTTC	CASSHQGGNLVNIQYF
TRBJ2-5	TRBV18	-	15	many	TGTGCCAGCTCACCCCAGACGGGAGAAGGAGAGACCCAGTACTTC	CASSPQTGEGETQYF
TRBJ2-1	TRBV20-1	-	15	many	TGCAGTGCTAGAGATGGGGGTCCGGCCTACAATGAGCAGTTCTTC	CSARDGGPAYNEQFF
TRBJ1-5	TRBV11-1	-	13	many	TGTGCCAGCAGCTTTGACAGATTGCAGCCCCAGCATTTT	CASSFDRLQPQHF
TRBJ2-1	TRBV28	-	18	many	TGTGCCAGCAGTTTGACGATATTAGCGGACAAGAGGTACAATGAGCAGTTCTTC	CASSLTILADKRYNEQFF
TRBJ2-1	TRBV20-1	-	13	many	TGCAGTGCTAGGCGACTGAACTACAATGAGCAGTTCTTC	CSARRLNYNEQFF
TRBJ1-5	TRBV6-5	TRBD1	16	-	TGTGCCAGCAGTTACTTAGGGACAGATAGCAATCAGCCCCAGCATTTT	CASSYLGTDSNQPQHF
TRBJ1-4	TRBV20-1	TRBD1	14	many	TGCAGTGCTACCGGACAGGGGTGGGATGAAAAACTGTTTTTT	CSATGQGWDEKLFF
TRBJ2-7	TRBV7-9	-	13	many	TGTGCCAGCAGCCTAGGGACGGACCACGAGCAGTACTTC	CASSLGTDHEQYF
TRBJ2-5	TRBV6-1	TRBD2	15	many	TGTGCCAGCAGTCTCTCGGCGGGAGACCAAGAGACCCAGTACTTC	CASSLSAGDQETQYF
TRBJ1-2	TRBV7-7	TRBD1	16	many	TGTGCCAGCAGCGTACCCGGGACAGGTCTTATCTATGGCTACACCTTC	CASSVPGTGLIYGYTF
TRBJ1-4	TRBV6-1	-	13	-	TGTGCCAGTCAACAGAATATTAATGAAAAACTGTTTTTT	CASQQNINEKLFF
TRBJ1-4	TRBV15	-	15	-	TGTGCCACCAGCAGGGACAGTGGAACAAATGAAAAACTGTTTTTT	CATSRDSGTNEKLFF
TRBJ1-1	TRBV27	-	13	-	TGTGCCAGCAGTTGGGCAGGGCGTACTGAAGCTTTCTTT	CASSWAGRTEAFF
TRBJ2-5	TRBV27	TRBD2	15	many	TGTGCCAGCAGCTCCAGACTAGCGGGAGGAGAGACCCAGTACTTC	CASSSRLAGGETQYF
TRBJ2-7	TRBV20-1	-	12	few	TGCAGTGCTAGAGGCAGGAGATACGAGCAGTACTTC	CSARGRRYEQYF
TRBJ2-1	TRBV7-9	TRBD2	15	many	TGTGCCAGCAGCTCGCCTAGCGGGAGTAGCTATGAGCAGTTCTTC	CASSSPSGSSYEQFF
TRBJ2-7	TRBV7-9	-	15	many	TGTGCCAGCAGCTTAGGGGGGCCAGAACTCTACGAGCAGTACTTC	CASSLGGPELYEQYF
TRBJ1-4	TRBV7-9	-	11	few	TGTGCCAGCAGCTTAGATGGAAAACTGTTTTTT	CASSLDGKLFF
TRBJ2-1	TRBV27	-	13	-	TGTGCCAGCAATACCGGCTCCTACAATGAGCAGTTCTTC	CASNTGSYNEQFF
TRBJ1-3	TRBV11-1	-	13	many	TGTGCCAGCAGCTCAAGAATTGGAAACACCATATATTTT	CASSSRIGNTIYF
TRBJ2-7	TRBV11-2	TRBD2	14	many	TGTGCCAGCAGCTTAGTGGCGGGGGGACCGGAGCAGTACTTC	CASSLVAGGPEQYF
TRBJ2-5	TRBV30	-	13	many	TGTGCCTGGAGTGTTGTTTCGGAAGAGACCCAGTACTTC	CAWSVVSEETQYF
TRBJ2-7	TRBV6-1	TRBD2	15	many	TGTGCCATCGCCACCTCACTAGCGGGAGTTGGTGAGCAGTACTTC	CAIATSLAGVGEQYF
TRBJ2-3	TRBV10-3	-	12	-	TGTGCCATCAGTGGAACAGTGGATACGCAGTATTTT	CAISGTVDTQYF
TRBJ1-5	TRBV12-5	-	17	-	TGTGCTAGTGGTTTGGTACAGGCGTCAAATAGCAATCAGCCCCAGCATTTT	CASGLVQASNSNQPQHF
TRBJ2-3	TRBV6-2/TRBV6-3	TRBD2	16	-	TGTGCCAGCAGTTACTCGAGACTAGCGGGAGGGGATACGCAGTATTTT	CASSYSRLAGGDTQYF
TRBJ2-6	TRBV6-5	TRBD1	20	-	TGTGCCAGCAGTTACCGTTCGGGACAGACGAAACTCTCTGGGGCCAACGTCCTGACTTTC	CASSYRSGQTKLSGANVLTF